This T cell receptor (beta chain) is drawn from a study of metastatic and nonmetastatic thyroid tumors. The wider study: Repertoires from malignant and benign thyroid patients were compared across blood and tumor or nodule tissue.

Not a single patient had been given any form of treatment at any point before undergoing thyroid surgery. The germline V gene encodes CDR1 SEHNR and CDR2 FQNEAQ (reference sequence). CDR3 size: 15 residues. J lost 9 bases, V lost 4 bases, and 9 bases had no gene match. Original data processing: What underpinned the distant-metastasis classifier for papillary thyroid cancer was the set of CDR3 differences across clinicopathological groups. TCRdb reanalyzed the PCR reads with MiXCR. TCRdb's processing, not the authors' own work, is the source of the V and J calls. Here the sample spans about 23,000 clones, 25% to 30% being singletons. In this sample, this clone turned up many times. Its target is unknown. Study-wide findings and caveats: For both blood and tumor, malignant thyroid tumors reportedly showed significantly higher TCR beta diversity than benign nodules did.

Sequenced: tumor tissue. V usage is TRBV7-9 and J usage is TRBJ2-2, with TRBD1 matching 9 bases. This receptor was obtained from a female donor with papillary thyroid cancer or a benign thyroid nodule (not recorded which). Some clones in this sample may be carry-over from other donors' samples. This CDR3 reads CASSSGTGSSRELFF. CDR3 DNA: TGTGCCAGCAGCTCCGGGACAGGGTCCTCCCGGGAGCTGTTTTTT.